The rows below give T cell receptor beta chains drawn from one sample of a study of CD8 T cells in Susac syndrome. TCRdb processed the immunoSEQ multiplex PCR reads anew with MiXCR; each CDR3 protein has one entry. This table has more than 150,000 distinct CDR3 sequences, 95% to 96% appearing once. The sequenced material came from CD8+ T cells from PBMCs. These TCRs come from a human donor with multiple sclerosis. CDR3s include the opening cysteine and the closing phenylalanine or tryptophan. Size values are once, few and many counts, or a class for expanded clones, and some rows have none.

once	TRBV9	TRBJ2-1	CASSARGEEQFF
.	TRBV9	TRBJ2-5	CASSPIASGGTLETQYF
.	TRBV6-5	TRBJ1-5	CASSYVGSNQPQHF
once	TRBV7-9	TRBJ2-1	CASSRLIYNEQFF
.	TRBV7-9	TRBJ1-2	CASSPTRGSHGYTF
.	TRBV12-3/TRBV12-4	TRBJ2-3	CASSFLAVYNTDTQYF
few	TRBV27	TRBJ1-1	CASSLSVNTEAFF
.	TRBV14	TRBJ2-1	CASSHGVSRVYNEQFF
.	TRBV6-5	TRBJ2-3	CASSFTGTGFSDTQYF
.	TRBV30	TRBJ2-2	CAWTHGAGTGELFF
.	TRBV12-3/TRBV12-4	TRBJ2-1	CASSFNRNNEQFF
.	TRBV6-5	TRBJ2-7	CASRAQGGGPYEQYF
few	TRBV28	TRBJ2-3	CASSLFSTDTQYF
.	TRBV24-1	TRBJ1-5	CATSDTDSNQPQHF
.	TRBV5-6	TRBJ2-3	CASSGRDSLYTDTQYF
.	TRBV3-1	TRBJ2-1	CASSPPSAGNEQFF
.	TRBV5-6	TRBJ2-2	CASSDSRDSLLFF
.	TRBV12-3/TRBV12-4	TRBJ1-2	CASTPGGGLYGYTF
.	TRBV7-8	TRBJ2-3	CASTLTGGARDTQYF
.	TRBV24-1	TRBJ1-5	CATSEPGVLQGSNQPQHF
.	TRBV2	TRBJ2-4	CASDRARNIQYF
.	TRBV24-1	TRBJ2-1	CATTDLRRGDYNEQFF
.	TRBV29-1	TRBJ2-1	CSVDGTLTEFF
once	TRBV4-1	TRBJ1-3	CASSQDWSSGNTIYF
few	TRBV29-1	TRBJ2-7	CSALDRGREQYF
.	TRBV27	TRBJ1-2	CASSFGRLPLDGYTF
.	TRBV7-9	TRBJ1-5	CASSPGRGGNQPQHF
.	TRBV20-1	TRBJ2-3	CSARDPPSGGVDTQYF
few	TRBV29-1	TRBJ2-7	CRQDGTNQLSYEQYF
.	TRBV4-1	TRBJ1-2	CASSQVSDPYYGYTF
.	TRBV4-1	TRBJ2-5	CASSQVGLEGTQYF
.	TRBV20-1	TRBJ2-3	CSATSGGDSTDTQYF
once	TRBV18	TRBJ2-6	CASSQWDSLSGANVLTF
.	TRBV9	TRBJ2-5	CASSATSGGTTQYF
.	TRBV27	TRBJ1-2	CASSSGGYGYTF
.	TRBV7-3	TRBJ2-1	CASSLWDFDNEQFF
.	TRBV29-1	TRBJ1-1	CSVEWGNTEAFF
once	TRBV27	TRBJ1-1	CASSLRSVLGLNTEAFF
.	TRBV7-8	TRBJ1-6	CASSENREPLHF
.	TRBV20-1	TRBJ2-1	CSAQGTYNEQFF
.	TRBV9	TRBJ2-6	CASSVVASGGAGHSGANVLTF
.	TRBV2	TRBJ2-7	CASSVWTGGSYEQYF
.	TRBV12-3/TRBV12-4	TRBJ1-1	CASSFPLGTEAFF
few	TRBV27	TRBJ2-3	CASSFGSDTQYF
once	TRBV29-1	TRBJ1-3	CSVIRGNTIYF
.	TRBV20-1	TRBJ2-1	CSATQSGGAVVYNEQFF
.	TRBV5-1	TRBJ1-1	CASSLAPRDRVLNTEAFF
.	TRBV30	TRBJ2-1	CAWSVLYYNEQFF
few	TRBV4-1	TRBJ2-6	CASSQPGLKSGANVLTF
once	TRBV12-3/TRBV12-4	TRBJ1-2	CASSPDSGGGYGYTF
.	TRBV29-1	TRBJ2-5	CSVEDSNQGTQYF
.	TRBV19	TRBJ1-1	CASSSEDRGNTEAFF
.	TRBV20-1	TRBJ2-1	CSAIETREQFF
.	TRBV12-3/TRBV12-4	TRBJ1-1	CASSPAKNTEAFF
.	TRBV4-1	TRBJ2-7	CASSQTRDYAYEQYF